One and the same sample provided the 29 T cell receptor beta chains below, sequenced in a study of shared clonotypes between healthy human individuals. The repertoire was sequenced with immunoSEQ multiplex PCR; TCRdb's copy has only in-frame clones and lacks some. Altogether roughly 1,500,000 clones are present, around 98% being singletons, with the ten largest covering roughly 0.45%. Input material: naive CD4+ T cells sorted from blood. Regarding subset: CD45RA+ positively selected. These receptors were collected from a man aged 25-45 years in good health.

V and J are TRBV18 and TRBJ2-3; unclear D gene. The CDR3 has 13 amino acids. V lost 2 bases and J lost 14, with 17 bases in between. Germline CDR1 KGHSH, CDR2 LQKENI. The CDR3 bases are TGTGCCAGCTCACCAGAACTGAGCAATCGGTGGTATTTT. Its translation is CASSPELSNRWYF.

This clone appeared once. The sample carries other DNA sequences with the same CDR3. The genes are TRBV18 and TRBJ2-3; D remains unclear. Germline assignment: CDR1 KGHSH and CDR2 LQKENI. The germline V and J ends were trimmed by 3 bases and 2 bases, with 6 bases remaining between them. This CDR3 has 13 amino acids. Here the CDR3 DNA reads TGTGCCAGCTCACCCCCAACCACAGATACGCAGTATTTT. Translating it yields CASSPPTTDTQYF.

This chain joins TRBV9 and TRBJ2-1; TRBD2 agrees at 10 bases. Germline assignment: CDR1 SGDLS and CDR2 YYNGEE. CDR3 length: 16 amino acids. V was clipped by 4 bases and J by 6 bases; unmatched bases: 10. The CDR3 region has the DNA TGTGCCAGCAGCCCGACTCTAGCGGGAGAGGCCAATGAGCAGTTCTTC. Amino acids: CASSPTLAGEANEQFF. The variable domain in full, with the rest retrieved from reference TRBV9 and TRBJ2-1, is DSGVTQTPKHLITATGQRVTLRCSPRSGDLSVYWYQQSLDQGLQFLIQYYNGEERAKGNILERFSAQQFPDLHSELNLSSLELGDSALYFCASSPTLAGEANEQFFGPGTRLTVL.

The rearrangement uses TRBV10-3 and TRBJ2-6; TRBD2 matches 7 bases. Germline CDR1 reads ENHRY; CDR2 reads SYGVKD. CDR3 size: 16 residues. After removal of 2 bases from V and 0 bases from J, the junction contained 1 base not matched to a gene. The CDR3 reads CAISERGDSGANVLTF. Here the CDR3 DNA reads TGTGCCATCAGTGAGCGGGGGGACTCTGGGGCCAACGTCCTGACTTTC.

The DNA of the CDR3 is TGTGCCACCAGCAGGGGTGGAGGACAGGGGGCGTCCGAGCAGTACTTC. Its translation is CATSRGGGQGASEQYF. The V and J genes are TRBV15 and TRBJ2-7; 11 bases map to TRBD1. The CDR3 length is 16 residues. The V segment lost 3 bases and the J segment 6 bases; nucleotides outside the gene matches: 10. Germline V gene sequence: CDR1 LNHNV, CDR2 YYDKDF (reference sequence).

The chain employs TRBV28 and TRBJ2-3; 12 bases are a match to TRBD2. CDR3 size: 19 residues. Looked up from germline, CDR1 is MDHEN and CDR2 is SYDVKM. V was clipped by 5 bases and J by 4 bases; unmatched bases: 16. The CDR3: CASSPYQGTSGRIPDTQYF. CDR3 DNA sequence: TGTGCCAGCAGTCCCTACCAGGGCACTAGCGGGAGGATCCCAGATACGCAGTATTTT.

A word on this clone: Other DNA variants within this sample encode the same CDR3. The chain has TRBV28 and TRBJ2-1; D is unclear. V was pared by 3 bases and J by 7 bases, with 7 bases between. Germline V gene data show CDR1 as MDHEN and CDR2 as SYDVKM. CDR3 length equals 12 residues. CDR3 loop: CASSFRPNEQFF. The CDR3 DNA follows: TGTGCCAGCAGTTTCCGCCCTAATGAGCAGTTCTTC.

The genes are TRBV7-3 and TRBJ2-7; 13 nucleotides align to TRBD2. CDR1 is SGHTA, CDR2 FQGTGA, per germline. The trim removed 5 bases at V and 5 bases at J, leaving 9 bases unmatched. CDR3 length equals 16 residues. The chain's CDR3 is CASSRDGLAGDNEQYF. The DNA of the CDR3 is TGTGCCAGCAGCCGCGACGGACTAGCGGGAGATAACGAGCAGTACTTC. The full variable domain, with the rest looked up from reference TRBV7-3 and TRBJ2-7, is GAGVSQTPSNKVTEKGKYVELRCDPISGHTALYWYRQSLGQGPEFLIYFQGTGAADDSGLPNDRFFAVRPEGSVSTLKIQRTERGDSAVYLCASSRDGLAGDNEQYFGPGTRLTVT.

The CDR3 loop is CSVERLAGTGSVEQFF. Written as DNA, the CDR3 is TGCAGCGTTGAAAGGTTGGCGGGGACCGGCAGCGTTGAGCAGTTCTTC. The chain carries TRBV29-1 and TRBJ2-1, with a tentative D call TRBD2 (6 bases). The germline gives CDR1 SQVTM, CDR2 ANQGSEA. V lost 2 bases and J 9 bases, leaving 23 bases between the germline ends. This CDR3 is built from 16 residues.

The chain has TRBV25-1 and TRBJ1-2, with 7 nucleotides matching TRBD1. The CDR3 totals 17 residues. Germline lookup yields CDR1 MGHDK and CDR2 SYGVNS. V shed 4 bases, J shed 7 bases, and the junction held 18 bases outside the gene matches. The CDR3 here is CASSATTGNSGWSGYTF. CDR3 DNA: TGTGCCAGCAGTGCTACGACAGGGAATAGCGGGTGGAGTGGCTACACCTTC.

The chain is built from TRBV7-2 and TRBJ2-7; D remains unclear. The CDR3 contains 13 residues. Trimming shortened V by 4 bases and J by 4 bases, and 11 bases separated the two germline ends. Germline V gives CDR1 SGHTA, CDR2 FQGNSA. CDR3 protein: CASSSRYSYEQYF. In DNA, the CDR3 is TGTGCCAGCAGCTCTCGCTACTCGTACGAGCAGTACTTC.

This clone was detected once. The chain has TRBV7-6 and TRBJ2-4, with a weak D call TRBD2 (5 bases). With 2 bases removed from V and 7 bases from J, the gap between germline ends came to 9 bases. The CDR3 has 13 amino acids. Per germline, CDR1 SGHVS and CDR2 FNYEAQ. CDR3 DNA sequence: TGTGCCAGCAGCTTATCTAGCTCCAACATTCAGTACTTC. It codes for CASSLSSSNIQYF.

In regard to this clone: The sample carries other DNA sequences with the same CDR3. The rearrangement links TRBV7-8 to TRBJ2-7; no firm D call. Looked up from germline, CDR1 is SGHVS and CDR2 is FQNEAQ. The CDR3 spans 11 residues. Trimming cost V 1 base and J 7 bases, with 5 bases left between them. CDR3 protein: CASSLGREQYF. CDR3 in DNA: TGTGCCAGCAGCTTAGGGCGGGAGCAGTACTTC.

The chain's CDR3 is CASSLRGTDYYEQYF. The CDR3 nucleotides are TGTGCCAGCTCACTACGGGGGACAGATTACTACGAGCAGTACTTC. The rearrangement uses TRBV18 and TRBJ2-7; the D gene is possibly TRBD1 (7 bases). V was clipped by 4 bases and J by 3 bases, with 16 bases between them. Germline values: CDR1 KGHSH, CDR2 LQKENI. This CDR3 contains 15 residues.

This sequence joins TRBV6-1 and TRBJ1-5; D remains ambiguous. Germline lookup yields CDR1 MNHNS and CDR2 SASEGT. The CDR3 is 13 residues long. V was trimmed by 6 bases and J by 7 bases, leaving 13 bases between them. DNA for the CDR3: TGTGCCAGCAGAACAGCCGTAAGCCAGCCCCAGCATTTT. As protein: CASRTAVSQPQHF.

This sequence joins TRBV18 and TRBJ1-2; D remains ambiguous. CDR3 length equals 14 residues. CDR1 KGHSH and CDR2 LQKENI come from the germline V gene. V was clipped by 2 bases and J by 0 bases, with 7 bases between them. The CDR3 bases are TGTGCCAGCTCACCAAGGCTAGCTAACTATGGCTACACCTTC. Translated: CASSPRLANYGYTF.

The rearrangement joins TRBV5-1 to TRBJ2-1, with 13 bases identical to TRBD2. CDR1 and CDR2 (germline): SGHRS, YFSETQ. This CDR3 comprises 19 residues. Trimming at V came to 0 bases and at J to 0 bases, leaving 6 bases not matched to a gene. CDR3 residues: CASSLGLAGGSSSYNEQFF. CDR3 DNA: TGCGCCAGCAGCTTGGGACTAGCGGGAGGCTCGAGCTCCTACAATGAGCAGTTCTTC.

CDR3 nucleotides: TGTGCCAGCACCCCCGGGAGGAGACGAGGGAATGAGCAGTTCTTC. Translation gives CASTPGRRRGNEQFF. The chain has TRBV6-5 and TRBJ2-1, with 7 bases that match TRBD2. V shed 7 bases and J 7 bases; nucleotides not matched to a gene: 13. CDR3 length: 15 residues. Germline V gene lookup returns CDR1 MNHEY and CDR2 SVGAGI.

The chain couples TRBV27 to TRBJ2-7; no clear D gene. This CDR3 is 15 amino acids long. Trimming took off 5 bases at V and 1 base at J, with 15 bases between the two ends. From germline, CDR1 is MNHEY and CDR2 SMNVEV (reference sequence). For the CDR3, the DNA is TGTGCCAGCAGTACCGACAAGGGAAGGTCCTACGAGCAGTACTTC. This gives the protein CASSTDKGRSYEQYF.

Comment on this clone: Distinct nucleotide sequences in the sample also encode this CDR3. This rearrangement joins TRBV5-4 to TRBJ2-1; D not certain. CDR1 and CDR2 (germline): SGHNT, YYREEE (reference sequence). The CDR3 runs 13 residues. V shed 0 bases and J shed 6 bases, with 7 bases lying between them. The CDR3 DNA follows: TGTGCCAGCAGCTTGGTAGGCCCCAATGAGCAGTTCTTC. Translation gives CASSLVGPNEQFF. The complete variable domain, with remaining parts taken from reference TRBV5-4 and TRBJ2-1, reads ETGVTQSPTHLIKTRGQQVTLRCSSQSGHNTVSWYQQALGQGPQFIFQYYREEENGRGNFPPRFSGLQFPNYSSELNVNALELDDSALYLCASSLVGPNEQFFGPGTRLTVL.

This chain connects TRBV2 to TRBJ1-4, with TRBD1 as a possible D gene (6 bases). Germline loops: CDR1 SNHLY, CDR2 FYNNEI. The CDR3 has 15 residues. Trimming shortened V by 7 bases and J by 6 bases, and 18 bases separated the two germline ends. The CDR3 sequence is CASTSELGGDEKLFF. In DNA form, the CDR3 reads TGTGCCAGCACTTCGGAACTTGGGGGCGATGAAAAACTGTTTTTT. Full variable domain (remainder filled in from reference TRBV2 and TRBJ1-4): EPEVTQTPSHQVTQMGQEVILRCVPISNHLYFYWYRQILGQKVEFLVSFYNNEISEKSEIFDDQFSVERPDGSNFTLKIRSTKLEDSAMYFCASTSELGGDEKLFFGSGTQLSVL.

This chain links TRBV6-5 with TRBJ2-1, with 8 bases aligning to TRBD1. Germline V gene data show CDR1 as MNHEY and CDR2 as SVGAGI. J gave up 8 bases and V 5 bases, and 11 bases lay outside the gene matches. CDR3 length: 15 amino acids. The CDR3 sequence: CASSRTGPNSDEQFF. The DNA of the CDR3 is TGTGCCAGCAGTCGGACAGGGCCCAACTCAGATGAGCAGTTCTTC.

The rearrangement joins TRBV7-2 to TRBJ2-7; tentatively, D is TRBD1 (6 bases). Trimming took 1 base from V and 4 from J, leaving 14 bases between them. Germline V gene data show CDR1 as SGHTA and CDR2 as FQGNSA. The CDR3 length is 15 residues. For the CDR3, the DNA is TGTGCCAGCAGCTTAGGAAAGGGACAAACGTACGAGCAGTACTTC. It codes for CASSLGKGQTYEQYF.

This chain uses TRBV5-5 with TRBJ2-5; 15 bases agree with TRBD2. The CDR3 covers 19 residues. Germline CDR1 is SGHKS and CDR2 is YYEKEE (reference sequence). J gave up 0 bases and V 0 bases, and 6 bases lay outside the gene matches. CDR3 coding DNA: TGTGCCAGCAGCTTGGCTTATGGACTAGCGGGAGGGCACCAAGAGACCCAGTACTTC. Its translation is CASSLAYGLAGGHQETQYF.

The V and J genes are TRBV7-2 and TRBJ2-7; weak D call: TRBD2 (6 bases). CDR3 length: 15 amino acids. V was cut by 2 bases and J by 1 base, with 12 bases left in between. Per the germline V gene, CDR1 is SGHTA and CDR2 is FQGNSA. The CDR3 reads CASSLTTSRSYEQYF. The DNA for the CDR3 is TGTGCCAGCAGCTTAACGACTAGTCGTTCCTACGAGCAGTACTTC.

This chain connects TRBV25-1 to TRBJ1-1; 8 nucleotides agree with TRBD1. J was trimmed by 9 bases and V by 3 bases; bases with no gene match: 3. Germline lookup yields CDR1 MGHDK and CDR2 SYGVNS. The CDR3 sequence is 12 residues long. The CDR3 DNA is TGTGCCAGCAGTGATAGGACAGGGAAAGCTTTCTTT. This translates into CASSDRTGKAFF.

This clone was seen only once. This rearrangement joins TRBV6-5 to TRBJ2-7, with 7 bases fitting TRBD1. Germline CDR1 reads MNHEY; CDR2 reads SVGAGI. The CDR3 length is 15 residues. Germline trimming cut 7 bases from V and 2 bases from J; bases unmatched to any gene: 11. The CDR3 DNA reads TGTGCCAGCAAAAGACCGGGACAGAAAACCTACGAGCAGTACTTC. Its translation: CASKRPGQKTYEQYF.

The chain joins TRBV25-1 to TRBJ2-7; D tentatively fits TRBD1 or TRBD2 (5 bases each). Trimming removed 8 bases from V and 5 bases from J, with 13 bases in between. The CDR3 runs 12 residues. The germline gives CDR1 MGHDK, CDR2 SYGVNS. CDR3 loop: CASAEGDDEQYF. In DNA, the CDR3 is TGTGCCAGCGCCGAAGGGGACGACGAGCAGTACTTC.

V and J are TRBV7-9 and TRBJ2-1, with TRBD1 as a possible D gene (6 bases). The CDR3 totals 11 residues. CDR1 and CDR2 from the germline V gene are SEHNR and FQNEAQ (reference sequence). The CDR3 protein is CAVWGRDEQFF. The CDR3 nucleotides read TGTGCAGTGTGGGGGCGCGATGAGCAGTTCTTC.